Below are 17 T cell receptor beta chains sequenced from a single sample in a study of T cells in Graves' hyperthyroidism and ophthalmopathy. TCR beta CDR3 sequences were amplified from RNA transcripts. TCR CDR3 underwent first-round RT-PCR with the HTBI primer set. MiXCR was run by TCRdb on the multiplex PCR reads, yielding one entry per CDR3 protein. The sample includes a few hundred thousand distinct CDR3 sequences, about 14% of them seen just once. Specimen: blood. The origin of the receptors is a woman between 40 and 55 years old with Graves' hyperthyroidism.

V usage is TRBV27 and J usage is TRBJ2-5; 13 bases match TRBD2. Germline CDR1 reads MNHEY; CDR2 reads SMNVEV (reference sequence). Losses at the gene ends were 4 bases for V and 0 bases for J; bases not matched to a gene: 2. This CDR3 has 16 residues. CDR3 nucleotides: TGTGCCAGCAGTTCGGGGACTAGCGGGGACCAAGAGACCCAGTACTTC. It specifies CASSSGTSGDQETQYF.

This clonotype was seen repeatedly, ten times or more. The chain is built from TRBV2 and TRBJ2-5; a possible D gene is TRBD1 (5 bases). The CDR3 length is 13 residues. The germline gives CDR1 SNHLY, CDR2 FYNNEI. Trimming took off 8 bases at V and 2 bases at J, with 12 bases between the two ends. CDR3 DNA: TGTGCCAGCGGGTTAGACAGACAAGAGACCCAGTACTTC. Translation: CASGLDRQETQYF.

Details on this clonotype: This may be a read error, as it is one base from a much larger clone. The V call is TRBV30, the J call TRBJ2-7; D may be TRBD1 or TRBD2 (5 bases each). Germline V CDR1 and CDR2: GTSNPN, SVGIG (reference sequence). The CDR3 contains 13 residues. CDR3: CARSKRDHYEQYF. The CDR3 DNA sequence: TGTGCCCGGAGTAAGAGGGACCACTACGAGCAGTACTTC.

This clonotype showed up many times. V and J are TRBV28 and TRBJ2-5, with TRBD2 matching 10 bases. CDR1 and CDR2 (germline): MDHEN, SYDVKM. The length of the CDR3 is 18 residues. V was clipped by 2 bases and J by 6 bases; unmatched bases: 15. The CDR3 is CASSLTAPWLAGVKTQYF. The CDR3 DNA reads TGTGCCAGCAGTTTAACTGCGCCCTGGCTAGCGGGAGTAAAGACCCAGTACTTC.

This rearrangement joins TRBV30 to TRBJ2-3; 9 bases line up with TRBD2. Trimming removed 2 bases from V and 6 bases from J; junction bases left unmatched: 18. CDR1 is GTSNPN, CDR2 SVGIG, per germline (reference sequence). This CDR3 has 18 residues. CDR3 nucleotide sequence: TGTGCCTGGAGTTCTTATCTTTCGCGCGGGAGGGAGGAGGATACGCAGTATTTT. Residues: CAWSSYLSRGREEDTQYF.

This clonotype was observed a few times. V and J are TRBV12-3 or TRBV12-4 and TRBJ2-1; the match to TRBD2 covers 10 bases. After removal of 6 bases from V and 0 bases from J, the junction contained 5 bases not matched to a gene. The CDR3 is 16 amino acids. This CDR3 is CASSFIAGGSYNEQFF. CDR3 in DNA: TGTGCCAGCAGCTTCATAGCGGGAGGCTCCTACAATGAGCAGTTCTTC.

Ten or more counts support this clonotype. This chain links TRBV19 with TRBJ1-1; 9 positions match TRBD1. The CDR3 covers 16 residues. CDR1 is LNHDA and CDR2 is SQIVND in the germline V gene (reference sequence). The V segment lost 5 bases and the J segment 8 bases; nucleotides outside the gene matches: 15. CDR3 sequence (DNA): TGTGCCAGTAGTCCGGGACAGGGAGAGTTAACATCCGAAGCTTTCTTT. It translates to CASSPGQGELTSEAFF.

This clonotype was detected ten times or more. The chain carries TRBV18 and TRBJ2-4; 7 bases match TRBD1. Germline CDR1 and CDR2: KGHSH and LQKENI. The CDR3 spans 14 residues. The trim removed 0 bases at V and 8 bases at J, leaving 4 bases unmatched. The CDR3 nucleotides read TGTGCCAGCTCACCACCAGTCGACAGGGACATTCAGTACTTC. Protein product: CASSPPVDRDIQYF.

The table lists this clonotype with a few counts. A single base separates this from a much larger clone, so it may be a read error. The CDR3 here is CASSQPGTGPTEQYF. In DNA form, the CDR3 reads TGTGCCAGCAGCCAGCCCGGGACTGGTCCAACTGAGCAGTACTTC. The chain uses TRBV3-1 and TRBJ2-7; TRBD2 might be the D (6 bases). V shed 3 bases and J shed 7 bases, with 19 bases lying between them. The CDR3 sequence is 15 residues long. The V gene's germline CDR1 is LGHDT and CDR2 YNNKEL (reference sequence).

This chain joins TRBV9 and TRBJ1-1; the D is unclear. Germline CDR1 and CDR2: SGDLS and YYNGEE. This CDR3 is built from 13 residues. V lost 4 bases to trimming and J lost 4 bases, with 11 bases between them. This CDR3 reads CASSLRASTEAFF. Written as DNA, the CDR3 is TGTGCCAGCAGCCTAAGGGCGAGCACTGAAGCTTTCTTT.

The table lists this clonotype with many counts. The V call is TRBV20-1, the J call TRBJ1-1; D gene uncertain. Germline CDR1 reads DFQATT; CDR2 reads SNEGSKA (reference sequence). V lost 5 bases and J lost 0, with 10 bases in between. The CDR3 covers 13 residues. The CDR3 spells CSAEHDMNTEAFF. CDR3 sequence (DNA): TGCAGTGCTGAACATGACATGAACACTGAAGCTTTCTTT.

This clonotype was picked up a small number of times. The gene calls are TRBV20-1 and TRBJ2-7; TRBD1 aligns across 8 bases. V lost 6 bases to trimming and J lost 4 bases; unmatched junction nucleotides: 11. The germline V gene encodes CDR1 DFQATT and CDR2 SNEGSKA (reference sequence). The CDR3 is 14 amino acids. In nucleotides, the CDR3 is TGCAGTGCCTTTTCCGTGACAGGGGAGTACGAGCAGTACTTC. This encodes CSAFSVTGEYEQYF.

The V call is TRBV19, the J call TRBJ1-5; 8 bases agree with TRBD1. The CDR3 runs to 14 residues. The V gene end was trimmed by 3 bases and the J gene end by 5 bases; junction bases not matched to a gene: 3. Per the germline V gene, CDR1 is LNHDA and CDR2 is SQIVND (reference sequence). The CDR3 DNA is TGTGCCAGTAGTATGGGACAGGATTATCAGCCCCAGCATTTT. It translates to CASSMGQDYQPQHF.

The table lists this clonotype with many counts. This chain uses TRBV20-1 with TRBJ2-1; 7 bases map to TRBD1. The germline CDR1 and CDR2 sequences are DFQATT and SNEGSKA (reference sequence). This CDR3 has 12 amino acids. Germline trimming cut 3 bases from V and 8 bases from J; bases unmatched to any gene: 4. CDR3 residues: CSARPTGDEQFF. The CDR3 nucleotides read TGCAGTGCTAGGCCCACAGGGGATGAGCAGTTCTTC.

This clonotype was picked up a small number of times. The chain uses TRBV2 and TRBJ1-2, with TRBD1 as a possible D gene (5 bases). Germline loops: CDR1 SNHLY, CDR2 FYNNEI. Trimming cost V 3 bases and J 4 bases, with 9 bases left between them. The CDR3 is 13 residues long. The CDR3 reads CASSDGGFYGYTF. In nucleotides, the CDR3 is TGTGCCAGCAGTGATGGGGGGTTCTATGGCTACACCTTC.

With regard to this clonotype: A much more abundant neighbour one base away suggests this may be a read error. The genes are TRBV6-2 or TRBV6-3 and TRBJ2-1; D not resolved. The CDR3 runs 15 residues. CDR1 is MNHEY and CDR2 is SVGEGT in the germline V gene. The CDR3 reads CAGSYSKGFYNEQFF. CDR3 coding DNA: TGTGCCGGCAGTTACTCGAAAGGTTTCTACAATGAGCAGTTCTTC.

This clonotype was observed at least ten times. The chain combines TRBV11-1 with TRBJ2-1; D unclear. Trimming took off 1 base at V and 3 bases at J, with 7 bases between the two ends. The CDR3 totals 14 residues. CDR1 SGHAT and CDR2 FQDESV come from the germline V gene (reference sequence). The CDR3 sequence is CASSLDAGYNEQFF. The CDR3 bases are TGTGCCAGCAGCTTAGATGCAGGCTACAATGAGCAGTTCTTC. Filled out from reference TRBV11-1 and TRBJ2-1, the complete variable domain reads EAEVAQSPRYKITEKSQAVAFWCDPISGHATLYWYRQILGQGPELLVQFQDESVVDDSQLPKDRFSAERLKGVDSTLKIQPAELGDSAMYLCASSLDAGYNEQFFGPGTRLTVL.